These 22 T cell receptor beta chains came from one sample sequenced in a study of blood T cell repertoires in COVID-19. Clones were read by immunoSEQ multiplex PCR, and TCRdb kept only the in-frame ones, dropping some. The table lists approximately 500,000 clones, about 89% of them singletons. The sequencing sample was made of peripheral blood. These receptors came from a woman aged 45-65 years with COVID-19, enrolled during active disease.

The V and J genes are TRBV2 and TRBJ2-7; perhaps TRBD1 as D (6 bases). The V end was cut by 6 bases, the J end by 2 bases, with 14 bases between. This CDR3 is 14 amino acids long. Germline V gives CDR1 SNHLY, CDR2 FYNNEI. The CDR3 spells CASSRMGAAYEQYF. CDR3 coding DNA: TGTGCCAGCAGCCGCATGGGGGCGGCCTACGAGCAGTACTTC.

The chain recombines TRBV19 with TRBJ1-5; TRBD1 agrees at 7 bases. The junction had 1 base not matched to a gene; V was cut back by 7 bases and J by 7 bases. This CDR3 contains 11 residues. CDR1 LNHDA and CDR2 SQIVND come from the germline V gene (reference sequence). The CDR3 loop reads CASKGAQPQHF. The CDR3 coding sequence is TGTGCCAGTAAGGGGGCGCAGCCCCAGCATTTT.

The gene calls are TRBV7-9 and TRBJ2-1; 12 bases map to TRBD2. This CDR3 has 13 amino acids. With V trimmed by 4 bases and J by 10 bases, 2 bases remained unmatched. Germline loops: CDR1 SEHNR, CDR2 FQNEAQ (reference sequence). DNA of the CDR3: TGTGCCAGCAGCTACGGACTAGCGGGGGAGCAGTTCTTC. Its translation: CASSYGLAGEQFF.

A single count supports this clone. The chain joins TRBV5-4 to TRBJ2-5; TRBD1 aligns across 7 bases. The CDR3 consists of 13 residues. Unmatched junction bases numbered 3, after V lost 4 bases and J lost 3 bases. Germline CDR1 and CDR2: SGHNT and YYREEE (reference sequence). CDR3 bases: TGTGCCAGCAGCCAACAGGGGAAAGAGACCCAGTACTTC. Translation: CASSQQGKETQYF.

The CDR3 bases are TGTGCCAGTAGTATATGGAGCTCCTACAATGAGCAGTTCTTC. Amino acid sequence: CASSIWSSYNEQFF. This chain uses TRBV19 with TRBJ2-1; no firm D call. This CDR3 is built from 14 residues. Germline CDR1 reads LNHDA; CDR2 reads SQIVND (reference sequence). V lost 2 bases and J lost 0, with 5 bases in between.

The gene calls are TRBV30 and TRBJ1-4; the match to TRBD1 covers 8 bases. This CDR3 region has 17 residues. The germline CDR1 and CDR2 sequences are GTSNPN and SVGIG (reference sequence). The ends lost 0 bases at V and 4 bases at J; junction bases unmatched: 10. The CDR3 loop reads CAWSVRGRGQVNEKLFF. CDR3 nucleotides: TGTGCCTGGAGTGTACGAGGCAGGGGGCAGGTTAATGAAAAACTGTTTTTT.

The chain's CDR3 is CASSLGGSSEKLFF. In DNA form, the CDR3 reads TGTGCCAGTAGTTTGGGCGGGAGCTCCGAAAAACTGTTTTTT. This chain joins TRBV19 and TRBJ1-4; D gene uncertain. V shed 5 bases and J shed 8 bases, with 15 bases lying between them. This CDR3 is built from 14 residues. The germline CDR1 and CDR2 sequences are LNHDA and SQIVND (reference sequence).

This chain joins TRBV5-6 and TRBJ2-7; D is possibly TRBD1 (6 bases). V gave up 1 base and J gave up 2 bases, with 13 bases separating them. Germline CDR1 is SGHDT and CDR2 is YYEEEE. This CDR3 is built from 15 residues. In DNA form, the CDR3 reads TGTGCCAGCAGCTTGCAGGGATCAGGGGCCTACGAGCAGTACTTC. Protein sequence: CASSLQGSGAYEQYF.

This chain connects TRBV27 to TRBJ1-2; unclear D gene. The CDR3 runs to 15 residues. Germline V gives CDR1 MNHEY, CDR2 SMNVEV (reference sequence). Trimming removed 5 bases from V and 0 bases from J, with 13 bases in between. The CDR3 coding sequence is TGTGCCAGCAGTACCAGGTACGAAGCTAACTATGGCTACACCTTC. Translated, it gives CASSTRYEANYGYTF.

J is TRBJ1-6 and V is TRBV4-1; TRBD1 matches at 7 bases. Germline CDR1 MGHRA, CDR2 YSYEKL. This CDR3 contains 19 residues. V was clipped by 0 bases and J by 8 bases; unmatched bases: 16. The CDR3 here is CASSQDLLVVGGADSPLHF. CDR3 sequence (DNA): TGCGCCAGCAGCCAAGATTTATTAGTGGTAGGGGGCGCGGATTCACCCCTCCACTTT.

The chain couples TRBV7-9 to TRBJ2-2; TRBD2 matches 12 bases. Unmatched junction bases numbered 7, after V lost 4 bases and J lost 4 bases. The CDR3 sequence is 17 residues long. CDR1 SEHNR and CDR2 FQNEAQ come from the germline V gene (reference sequence). The CDR3 here is CASSSSSGGASTGELFF. The CDR3 DNA is TGTGCCAGCAGCTCTTCTAGCGGGGGGGCTAGCACCGGGGAGCTGTTTTTT.

CDR3: CASSYEGEGTEAFF. CDR3 bases: TGTGCCAGCAGTTATGAGGGGGAAGGCACTGAAGCTTTCTTT. V is TRBV6-5 and J is TRBJ1-1, with D perhaps matching TRBD1 (6 bases). This CDR3 is 14 amino acids long. Per germline, CDR1 MNHEY and CDR2 SVGAGI. V dropped 3 bases and J dropped 4 bases, with 12 bases sitting between them.

The chain recombines TRBV11-2 with TRBJ2-5, with D possibly TRBD1 on 5 matching bases. CDR3 size: 13 residues. Germline lookup yields CDR1 SGHAT and CDR2 FQNNGV. With 4 bases removed from V and 2 bases from J, the gap between germline ends came to 8 bases. The CDR3 region has the DNA TGTGCCAGCAGCTGGGGCCCGCAAGAGACCCAGTACTTC. Its translation is CASSWGPQETQYF.

The rearrangement uses TRBV21-1 and TRBJ2-7; the D call TRBD1 from the table was never checked on the DNA. TRBV21-1 is designated a pseudogene. The CDR3 is 13 residues long. The CDR3 DNA sequence: TGTGCCAGAAGGGACAGGATCGGCTACGAGCAGTACTTC. Translating gives CARRDRIGYEQYF.

The V call is TRBV30, the J call TRBJ2-2, with 9 positions matching TRBD2. CDR3 length: 14 residues. V gave up 5 bases and J gave up 4 bases; unmatched junction bases: 5. The germline V gene encodes CDR1 GTSNPN and CDR2 SVGIG (reference sequence). The CDR3 reads CAWGKAGGTGELFF. CDR3 nucleotides: TGTGCCTGGGGGAAAGCGGGGGGCACCGGGGAGCTGTTTTTT.

The chain joins TRBV6-5 to TRBJ1-1; TRBD1 matches at 8 bases. The CDR3 consists of 15 residues. Losses at the gene ends were 4 bases for V and 2 bases for J; bases not matched to a gene: 6. Germline lookup yields CDR1 MNHEY and CDR2 SVGAGI. The CDR3 is CASSFTGGINTEAFF. The CDR3 bases are TGTGCCAGCAGTTTCACAGGGGGGATAAACACTGAAGCTTTCTTT.

This clone showed up many times. The rearrangement links TRBV5-1 to TRBJ1-3; D is ambiguous. Per the germline V gene, CDR1 is SGHRS and CDR2 is YFSETQ. This CDR3 contains 19 residues. The V and J ends lost 0 bases and 0 bases respectively, with 19 bases between them. CDR3 sequence: CASSLAPGGGPASGNTIYF. In nucleotides, the CDR3 is TGCGCCAGCAGCTTGGCCCCCGGCGGAGGTCCCGCCTCTGGAAACACCATATATTTT. The entire variable domain, with the rest obtained from reference TRBV5-1 and TRBJ1-3, is as follows: KAGVTQTPRYLIKTRGQQVTLSCSPISGHRSVSWYQQTPGQGLQFLFEYFSETQRNKGNFPGRFSGRQFSNSRSEMNVSTLELGDSALYLCASSLAPGGGPASGNTIYFGEGSWLTVV.

This chain connects TRBV7-9 to TRBJ2-3, with TRBD1 matching 8 bases. The CDR3 sequence is 15 residues long. Germline V gene data show CDR1 as SEHNR and CDR2 as FQNEAQ (reference sequence). Trimming cost V 3 bases and J 4 bases; bases outside gene matches: 6. This CDR3 is CASSFRQGASDTQYF. CDR3 bases: TGTGCCAGCAGCTTCCGCCAGGGGGCATCAGATACGCAGTATTTT.

The chain combines TRBV3-1 (or the pseudogene TRBV3-2) with TRBJ2-7; D might be TRBD2 (5 bases). The V and J ends lost 5 bases and 4 bases respectively, with 9 bases between them. CDR3 length equals 12 residues. In germline, CDR1 is LGHDT, CDR2 YNNKEL (reference sequence). CDR3 in amino acids: CASSGGWYEQYF. The CDR3 DNA is TGTGCCAGCAGCGGAGGATGGTACGAGCAGTACTTC.

J is TRBJ1-6 and V is TRBV5-6, with 9 bases identical to TRBD1. Germline V lookup: CDR1 SGHDT, CDR2 YYEEEE. V shed 1 base, J shed 10 bases, and the junction held 3 bases outside the gene matches. This CDR3 comprises 14 residues. The DNA for the CDR3 is TGTGCCAGCAGCTTGTGGGACAGGGAGTCACCCCTCCACTTT. Its translation is CASSLWDRESPLHF. The whole variable domain, remainder taken from reference TRBV5-6 and TRBJ1-6, is DAGVTQSPTHLIKTRGQQVTLRCSPKSGHDTVSWYQQALGQGPQFIFQYYEEEERQRGNFPDRFSGHQFPNYSSELNVNALLLGDSALYLCASSLWDRESPLHFGNGTRLTVT.

This clone has only a few counts. This chain joins TRBV6-1 and TRBJ1-5, with unresolved D. There are 16 residues in the CDR3. Germline values: CDR1 MNHNS, CDR2 SASEGT. Between the trimmed V and J ends, which lost 4 bases and 2 bases, there was a span of 15 bases. This chain's CDR3 is CASSGALQRGNQPQHF. For the CDR3, the DNA is TGTGCCAGCAGTGGAGCGTTACAGAGGGGCAATCAGCCCCAGCATTTT.

The V gene is TRBV7-9, the J gene TRBJ2-3; D is possibly TRBD1 (5 bases). The CDR3 totals 15 residues. Germline loops: CDR1 SEHNR, CDR2 FQNEAQ (reference sequence). The V end was cut by 0 bases, the J end by 8 bases, with 15 bases between. CDR3 amino acids: CASSLAYRHLGTQYF. CDR3 DNA sequence: TGTGCCAGCAGCTTAGCGTACAGGCACCTAGGTACGCAGTATTTT.